This TCR beta chain was documented in a study of cytomegalovirus exposure and HLA in healthy donors. Study-wide points: Most TCR sequences were seen very rarely across donors, but some public TCRs occurred in many. In vitro testing confirmed a few CMV-associated chains as specific for CMV antigens. Per a prior analysis, the majority of TCR beta V segments were productive roughly 90% or roughly 30% of the time.

In germline, CDR1 is MDHEN, CDR2 SYDVKM. Trimming cost V 4 bases and J 3 bases, with 13 bases left between them. The CDR3 runs to 16 residues. As to this clone: Its antigen is not known.

The PCR had 60 Vbeta and 13 Jbeta primers. The protocol was immunoSEQ multiplex PCR, while the TCRdb copy is restricted to in-frame clones and leaves out a portion. The repertoire shows 110,000 to 150,000 clones; the top ten hold about 0.96%. This sequence originates from a male donor in good health and CMV-seronegative. J is TRBJ1-6 and V is TRBV28; D remains unclear. What was sequenced was PBMCs. The CDR3 is CASSSEVAGYNSPLHF. The DNA of the CDR3 is TGTGCCAGCAGTTCCGAAGTGGCAGGCTATAATTCACCCCTCCACTTT.